This entry lists 9 T cell receptor beta chains sequenced from one sample in a study of cytomegalovirus exposure and HLA in healthy donors (dated by TCRdb to 2017 to 2019). Receptor amplification or capture employed the immunoSEQ multiplex PCR assay. The multiplex PCR relied on a mix of 60 forward primers for TCR Vbeta segments and 13 reverse primers for TCR Jbeta segments. TCRdb carries this immuneACCESS record with in-frame sequences only. Its versions omit some clonotypes, under half of them owing to an unresolved V gene in the studies checked, with the rest unexplained. A total of about 76,000 clones appear in this sample, roughly 80% of them only once. Together, the top ten hold over 1.5% of the sample. Sequencing was carried out using PBMCs. All receptors derive from a woman between 25 and 40 years old in good health and CMV-seronegative.

The J gene is TRBJ1-1, the V gene TRBV19; 9 bases line up with TRBD1. The V and J ends lost 7 bases and 5 bases, in that order; junction bases with no gene match: 8. CDR1 is LNHDA, CDR2 SQIVND, per germline (reference sequence). The CDR3 covers 14 residues. DNA for the CDR3: TGTGCCAGTACTACGACAGGGGGAAGGACTGAAGCTTTCTTT. Translating it yields CASTTTGGRTEAFF.

The sample holds one count of this clone. The chain employs TRBV5-6 and TRBJ2-3, with D maybe TRBD2 (5 bases). Trimming took off 0 bases at V and 4 bases at J, with 12 bases between the two ends. The germline CDR1 and CDR2 sequences are SGHDT and YYEEEE. CDR3 length equals 15 residues. The CDR3 sequence is CASSLVANRADTQYF. CDR3 DNA: TGTGCCAGCAGCTTGGTAGCGAACCGGGCAGATACGCAGTATTTT.

This clone was recorded a few times. The chain combines TRBV9 with TRBJ2-1, with TRBD1 identical over 8 bases. The CDR3 sequence is 15 residues long. Germline lookup yields CDR1 SGDLS and CDR2 YYNGEE. V lost 5 bases, J lost 5 bases, and 9 bases stayed unmatched. CDR3 nucleotide sequence: TGTGCCAGCAGTCCAGGGGGCCCCGAAAACAATGAGCAGTTCTTC. Translating gives CASSPGGPENNEQFF.

This clone was counted between two and nine times. The J gene is TRBJ2-3, the V gene TRBV6-4; 12 bases line up with TRBD1. This CDR3 comprises 18 residues. V shed 4 bases and J 2 bases; nucleotides not matched to a gene: 10. Germline loops: CDR1 MRHNA, CDR2 SNTAGT. Written as DNA, the CDR3 is TGTGCCAGCAGTGCCGGGGGGACAGGGGGCGAACACACAGATACGCAGTATTTT. Translating gives CASSAGGTGGEHTDTQYF.

Only one count was recorded for this clone. This is likely a read error, given that the CDR3 carries no conserved phenylalanine or tryptophan at its end. No DNA is shown, since the ends of the CDR3 on it are uncertain; the CDR3 is the one TCRdb lists. This chain links TRBV19 with TRBJ2-7; no check of the table's D call, TRBD2, against the DNA was made. The CDR3 is 10 amino acids long, termini counted. Germline V lookup: CDR1 LNHDA, CDR2 SQIVND (reference sequence). CDR3 in amino acids: CASKGGARGS.

The gene calls are TRBV30 and TRBJ2-7, with TRBD2 matching over 10 bases. The CDR3 extends over 12 amino acids. Germline lookup yields CDR1 GTSNPN and CDR2 SVGIG (reference sequence). The ends lost 5 bases at V and 3 bases at J; junction bases unmatched: 1. Here the CDR3 DNA reads TGTGCCTGGGAGCGGGAGGGCTACGAGCAGTACTTC. It is translated as CAWEREGYEQYF.

The chain has TRBV18 and TRBJ1-5; TRBD1 matches 7 bases. The CDR3 extends over 13 amino acids. V shed 8 bases, J shed 4 bases, and the junction held 5 bases outside the gene matches. Germline lookup yields CDR1 KGHSH and CDR2 LQKENI. This CDR3 is CASARDRNQPQHF. CDR3 sequence (DNA): TGTGCCAGCGCCCGGGACAGAAATCAGCCCCAGCATTTT. Variable domain in full (rest from reference TRBV18 and TRBJ1-5): NAGVMQNPRHLVRRRGQEARLRCSPMKGHSHVYWYRQLPEEGLKFMVYLQKENIIDESGMPKERFSAEFPKEGPSILRIQQVVRGDSAAYFCASARDRNQPQHFGDGTRLSIL.

The chain carries TRBV28 and TRBJ2-4; the match to TRBD2 covers 9 bases. With 7 bases clipped from V and 8 bases from J, the junction kept 6 bases outside the gene matches. There are 13 residues in the CDR3. CDR1 is MDHEN, CDR2 SYDVKM, per germline. The CDR3 nucleotides read TGTGCCAGCATCCGCGGGGGGGGAGACATTCAGTACTTC. Its protein product is CASIRGGGDIQYF.

J is TRBJ1-4 and V is TRBV2; perhaps TRBD1 as D (6 bases). Trimming left V 4 bases short and J 4 bases short, with 10 bases between. Germline values: CDR1 SNHLY, CDR2 FYNNEI. CDR3 size: 14 residues. Written as DNA, the CDR3 is TGTGCCAGCAGTGTAAGGGGGAATAATGAAAAACTGTTTTTT. Residues: CASSVRGNNEKLFF.